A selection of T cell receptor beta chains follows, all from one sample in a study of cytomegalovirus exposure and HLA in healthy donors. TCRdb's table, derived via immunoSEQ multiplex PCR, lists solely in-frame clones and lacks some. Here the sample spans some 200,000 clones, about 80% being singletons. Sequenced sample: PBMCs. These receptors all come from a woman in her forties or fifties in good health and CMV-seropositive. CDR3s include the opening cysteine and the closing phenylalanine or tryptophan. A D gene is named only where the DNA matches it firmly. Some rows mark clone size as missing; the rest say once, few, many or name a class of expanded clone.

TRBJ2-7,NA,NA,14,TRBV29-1,CSVRNRAGSYEQYF,TGCAGCGTAAGAAACAGGGCCGGCTCCTACGAGCAGTACTTC
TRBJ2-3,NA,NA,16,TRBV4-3,CASSQQGSGVGDTQYF,TGCGCCAGCAGCCAGCAGGGGAGCGGGGTGGGAGATACGCAGTATTTT
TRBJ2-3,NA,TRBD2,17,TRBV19,CASTTSGGAGSTDTQYF,TGTGCCAGTACGACTAGCGGGGGGGCGGGGAGCACAGATACGCAGTATTTT
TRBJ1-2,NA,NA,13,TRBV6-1,CASSARVNYGYTF,TGTGCCAGCAGTGCCAGGGTGAACTATGGCTACACCTTC
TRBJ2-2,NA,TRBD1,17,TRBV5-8,CASSPNPGQVGTGELFF,TGTGCCAGCAGCCCGAACCCGGGACAGGTGGGCACCGGGGAGCTGTTTTTT
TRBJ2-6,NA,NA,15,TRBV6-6,CASRGAFSGANVLTF,TGTGCCAGCAGAGGGGCCTTCTCTGGGGCCAACGTCCTGACTTTC
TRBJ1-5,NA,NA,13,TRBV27,CASSLGGFQPQHF,TGTGCCAGCAGTTTGGGGGGGTTTCAGCCCCAGCATTTT
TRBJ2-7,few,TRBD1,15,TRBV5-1,CASSTGTGVSYEQYF,TGCGCCAGCAGCACCGGGACAGGGGTCTCCTACGAGCAGTACTTC
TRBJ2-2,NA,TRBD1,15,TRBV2,CASSLRQGGTGELFF,TGTGCCAGCAGTCTCCGACAGGGGGGGACCGGGGAGCTGTTTTTT
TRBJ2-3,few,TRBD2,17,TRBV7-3,CASSLFGTGGPTDTQYF,TGTGCCAGCAGCTTATTTGGGACGGGGGGGCCCACAGATACGCAGTATTTT
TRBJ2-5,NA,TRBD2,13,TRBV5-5,CASSSGTRETQYF,TGTGCCAGCAGCTCCGGGACTAGGGAGACCCAGTACTTC
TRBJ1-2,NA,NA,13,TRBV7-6,CASSLQQDHGYTF,TGTGCCAGCAGCTTACAGCAGGATCATGGCTACACCTTC
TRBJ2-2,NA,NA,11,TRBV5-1,CASSLAGELFF,TGCGCCAGCAGCTTGGCGGGGGAGCTGTTTTTT
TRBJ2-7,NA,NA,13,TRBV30,CAWTGAPEGEQYF,TGTGCCTGGACAGGGGCCCCGGAAGGCGAGCAGTACTTC
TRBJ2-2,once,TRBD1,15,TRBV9,CASNARDRVAGELFF,TGTGCCAGCAACGCCCGGGACAGGGTTGCCGGGGAGCTGTTTTTT